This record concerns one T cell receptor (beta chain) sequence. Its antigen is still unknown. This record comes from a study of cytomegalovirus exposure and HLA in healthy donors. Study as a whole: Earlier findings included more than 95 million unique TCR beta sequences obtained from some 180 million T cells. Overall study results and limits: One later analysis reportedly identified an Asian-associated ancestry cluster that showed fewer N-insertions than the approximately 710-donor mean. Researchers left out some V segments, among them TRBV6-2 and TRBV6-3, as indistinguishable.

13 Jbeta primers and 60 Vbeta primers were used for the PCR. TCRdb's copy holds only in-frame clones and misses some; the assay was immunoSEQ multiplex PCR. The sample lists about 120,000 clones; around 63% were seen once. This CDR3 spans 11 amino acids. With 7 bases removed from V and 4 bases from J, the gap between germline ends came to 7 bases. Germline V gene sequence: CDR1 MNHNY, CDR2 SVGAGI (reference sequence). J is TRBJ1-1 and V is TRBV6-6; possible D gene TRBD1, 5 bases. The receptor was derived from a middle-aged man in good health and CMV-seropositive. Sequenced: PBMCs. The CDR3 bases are TGTGCCAGCACCGGGGGCACTGAAGCTTTCTTT. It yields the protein CASTGGTEAFF.